This T cell receptor (beta chain) originates from a study of T cell responses to AZD1222 COVID-19 vaccine. The repertoire was sequenced with immunoSEQ multiplex PCR; TCRdb's copy has only in-frame clones and lacks some. The sample shows about 150,000 clones, about 91% of them seen only once. Whole-study findings and limits: White British people made up most donors, females outnumbered males, and clonal diversity was possibly underestimated.

This clone occurred once. Its target is not known. V was trimmed by 4 bases and J by 7 bases, leaving 22 bases between them. CDR1 is MNHEY, CDR2 SMNVEV, per germline (reference sequence). The CDR3 is 16 amino acids. The source was peripheral blood, collected on day 0 of MenACWY control vaccination. This sequence joins TRBV27 and TRBJ1-2; possibly TRBD1 for D (6 bases). The receptor was derived from an adult in good health. CDR3 in amino acids: CASSSGTSKELGGYTF. In DNA, the CDR3 is TGTGCCAGCAGTTCAGGGACATCTAAAGAACTTGGTGGCTACACCTTC.